This TCR beta chain was recorded in a study of cytomegalovirus exposure and HLA in healthy donors. Whole-study results and caveats: Later, TCR association rates were found to vary by HLA locus, highest for DRB1 and lowest for HLA-C. An analysis that came later showed most CMV-associated TCR beta chains appearing HLA-restricted. Some TCR beta chains (roughly 150 of them) were listed as cytomegalovirus-associated.

Points on this clone: The antigen remains undetermined.

PCR employed 60 Vbeta and 13 Jbeta primers. The protocol was immunoSEQ multiplex PCR, while the TCRdb copy is restricted to in-frame clones and leaves out a portion. Of about 100,000 clones listed, 65% to 80% are singletons. V was pared by 0 bases and J by 7 bases, with 22 bases between. The germline V gene encodes CDR1 LNHNV and CDR2 YYDKDF (reference sequence). The CDR3 is 18 residues long. The chain links TRBV15 to TRBJ2-1, with D possibly TRBD1 on 5 matching bases. The sequencing sample was made of PBMCs. This TCR came from a male donor in good health and CMV-seronegative. CDR3 DNA: TGTGCCACCAGCAGAGACCTCACAGGAGTCGGACCTAGGAATGAGCAGTTCTTC. Protein product: CATSRDLTGVGPRNEQFF.